What follows are 13 T cell receptor beta chains derived from one specimen sequenced in a study of blood T cell repertoires in COVID-19 (dated by TCRdb to the early 2020s). Libraries were constructed by the immunoSEQ multiplex PCR assay. In its TCRdb copy, this immuneACCESS table keeps in-frame sequences only and misses some clones. Where compared with another copy, unresolved V genes explain less than half of these, and the others have no known cause. The sample includes over 60,000 clones, with around 86% observed a single time. The ten most abundant clones make up approximately 11% of the sample. Source material: peripheral blood. These receptors came from a man in his 70s with active or convalescent COVID-19.

The V and J genes are TRBV27 and TRBJ2-2, with 11 bases that match TRBD2. Looked up from germline, CDR1 is MNHEY and CDR2 is SMNVEV (reference sequence). The CDR3 runs 15 residues. V dropped 3 bases and J dropped 6; count of bases not matched to a gene: 3. The CDR3 spells CASSFGTSGAGELFF. The CDR3 DNA is TGTGCCAGCAGTTTTGGGACTAGCGGTGCCGGGGAGCTGTTTTTT.

This clone was found once. V and J are TRBV5-5 and TRBJ1-5; no clear D. From germline, CDR1 is SGHKS and CDR2 YYEKEE (reference sequence). This CDR3 has 16 residues. V was shortened by 4 bases and J by 2 bases, with 16 bases between the two germline ends. CDR3 in DNA: TGTGCCAGCAGCCGAACTCGCCAAGGAGGCAATCAGCCCCAGCATTTT. This codes for CASSRTRQGGNQPQHF. Variable domain in full (rest from reference TRBV5-5 and TRBJ1-5): DAGVTQSPTHLIKTRGQQVTLRCSPISGHKSVSWYQQVLGQGPQFIFQYYEKEERGRGNFPDRFSARQFPNYSSELNVNALLLGDSALYLCASSRTRQGGNQPQHFGDGTRLSIL.

A few counts support this clone. The V and J genes are TRBV30 and TRBJ2-7; D is unclear. The germline V gene encodes CDR1 GTSNPN and CDR2 SVGIG (reference sequence). The CDR3 has 13 residues. Trimming stripped 0 bases from V and 7 bases from J, with 13 bases between. CDR3 sequence reads: CAWSVRVPGEQYF. The DNA of the CDR3 is TGTGCCTGGAGTGTACGGGTCCCTGGGGAGCAGTACTTC.

The chain uses TRBV28 and TRBJ2-1; 8 bases fit TRBD1. The trim removed 10 bases at V and 12 bases at J, leaving 17 bases unmatched. CDR1 is MDHEN, CDR2 SYDVKM, per germline. CDR3 length equals 14 residues. The CDR3 DNA sequence: TGTGCCACCCTGGGACAGGCCGCGCGTGGGTGGCAGTTCTTC. It yields the protein CATLGQAARGWQFF.

The rearrangement links TRBV5-4 to TRBJ1-1; D is uncertain. Germline V gene data show CDR1 as SGHNT and CDR2 as YYREEE (reference sequence). The CDR3 loop spans 14 amino acids. V lost 3 bases, J lost 1 base, and 10 bases lay in between. CDR3 sequence: CASSSWAKNTEAFF. As DNA, the CDR3 is TGTGCCAGCAGCTCTTGGGCCAAGAACACTGAAGCTTTCTTT. The full variable domain, in which reference TRBV5-4 and TRBJ1-1 provide the parts outside the CDR3, is ETGVTQSPTHLIKTRGQQVTLRCSSQSGHNTVSWYQQALGQGPQFIFQYYREEENGRGNFPPRFSGLQFPNYSSELNVNALELDDSALYLCASSSWAKNTEAFFGQGTRLTVV.

The J gene is TRBJ2-7, the V gene TRBV11-2, with D possibly being TRBD2 (5 bases). Trimming left V 3 bases short and J 7 bases short, with 10 bases between. Germline CDR1 SGHAT, CDR2 FQNNGV. There are 12 residues in the CDR3. CDR3 bases: TGTGCCAGCAGCTTCTCTAGCCGAGAGCAGTACTTC. Its translation: CASSFSSREQYF.

The chain recombines TRBV9 with TRBJ2-7; D gene unclear. Trimming shortened V by 4 bases and J by 3 bases, and 11 bases separated the two germline ends. CDR1 and CDR2 (germline): SGDLS, YYNGEE. CDR3 length equals 13 residues. The CDR3 spells CASSLTENYEQYF. CDR3 coding DNA: TGTGCCAGCAGCCTCACAGAGAACTACGAGCAGTACTTC.

The gene calls are TRBV7-2 and TRBJ2-1, with TRBD2 identical over 9 bases. The CDR3 is 15 residues long. The V gene's germline CDR1 is SGHTA and CDR2 FQGNSA. V lost 6 bases and J lost 0; bases outside the gene matches: 3. CDR3 sequence (DNA): TGTGCCAGCAGAACGACTAGCGGCTCCTACAATGAGCAGTTCTTC. Translation: CASRTTSGSYNEQFF.

This clone was seen just once. The chain carries TRBV6-6 and TRBJ1-1; 7 nucleotides match TRBD1. V lost 1 base to trimming and J lost 1 base; unmatched junction nucleotides: 3. Germline CDR1 MNHNY, CDR2 SVGAGI (reference sequence). The CDR3 contains 15 residues. CDR3 nucleotides: TGTGCCAGCAGTTACTTCGGACAGGAGAACACTGAAGCTTTCTTT. This gives the protein CASSYFGQENTEAFF.

A word on this clone: In the same sample, other DNA sequences code for this CDR3. The V gene is TRBV30, the J gene TRBJ1-5; D gene unclear. Trimming shortened V by 2 bases and J by 4 bases, and 9 bases separated the two germline ends. The CDR3 is 13 residues long. Germline loops: CDR1 GTSNPN, CDR2 SVGIG (reference sequence). CDR3 protein: CAWSTRENQPQHF. The CDR3 coding sequence is TGTGCCTGGAGTACTAGAGAGAATCAGCCCCAGCATTTT.

The rearrangement joins TRBV6-2 or TRBV6-3 to TRBJ2-5; TRBD2 matches at 7 bases. The J segment lost 2 bases and the V segment lost 5 bases, leaving 8 bases of the junction unmatched. There are 15 residues in the CDR3. In germline, CDR1 is MNHEY, CDR2 SVGEGT. The CDR3: CASSRDYLRQETQYF. Written as DNA, the CDR3 is TGTGCCAGCAGTCGGGACTACCTAAGACAAGAGACCCAGTACTTC.

J is TRBJ1-3 and V is TRBV7-9; 8 positions agree with TRBD1. The CDR3 length is 17 residues. Germline-derived CDR1 and CDR2 are SEHNR and FQNEAQ (reference sequence). With 4 bases clipped from V and 4 bases from J, the junction kept 12 bases outside the gene matches. CDR3 DNA: TGTGCCAGCAGCTCGACTATAACCAGGGGGCACGGAAACACCATATATTTT. The encoded protein is CASSSTITRGHGNTIYF.

The sample holds a few counts of this clone. The CDR3 here is CASSLVPSGTGSSYNEQFF. The CDR3 DNA reads TGCGCCAGCAGCTTGGTACCCTCGGGGACAGGGAGCTCCTACAATGAGCAGTTCTTC. The chain recombines TRBV5-1 with TRBJ2-1; 9 bases agree with TRBD1. The CDR3 is made up of 19 amino acids. The junction had 10 bases not matched to a gene; V was cut back by 0 bases and J by 0 bases. Germline values: CDR1 SGHRS, CDR2 YFSETQ. Full variable domain (outside the CDR3, taken from reference TRBV5-1 and TRBJ2-1): KAGVTQTPRYLIKTRGQQVTLSCSPISGHRSVSWYQQTPGQGLQFLFEYFSETQRNKGNFPGRFSGRQFSNSRSEMNVSTLELGDSALYLCASSLVPSGTGSSYNEQFFGPGTRLTVL.